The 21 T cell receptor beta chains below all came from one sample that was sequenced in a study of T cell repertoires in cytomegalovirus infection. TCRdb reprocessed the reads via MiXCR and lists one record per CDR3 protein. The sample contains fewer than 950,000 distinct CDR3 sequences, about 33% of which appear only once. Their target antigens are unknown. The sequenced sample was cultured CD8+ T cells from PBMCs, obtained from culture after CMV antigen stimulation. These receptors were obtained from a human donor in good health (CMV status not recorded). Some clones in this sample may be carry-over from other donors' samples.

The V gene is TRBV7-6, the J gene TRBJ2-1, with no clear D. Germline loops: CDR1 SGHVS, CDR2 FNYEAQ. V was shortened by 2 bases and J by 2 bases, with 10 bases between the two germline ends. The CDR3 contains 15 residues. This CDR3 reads CASSLRVPAYNEQFF. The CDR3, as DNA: TGTGCCAGCAGCTTACGGGTACCCGCCTACAATGAGCAGTTCTTC.

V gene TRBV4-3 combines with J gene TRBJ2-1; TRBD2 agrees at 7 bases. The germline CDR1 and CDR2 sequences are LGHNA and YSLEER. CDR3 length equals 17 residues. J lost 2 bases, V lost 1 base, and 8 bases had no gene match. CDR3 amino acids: CASSQGTGLVAYNEQFF. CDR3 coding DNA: TGCGCCAGCAGCCAAGGAACCGGACTAGTCGCCTACAATGAGCAGTTCTTC.

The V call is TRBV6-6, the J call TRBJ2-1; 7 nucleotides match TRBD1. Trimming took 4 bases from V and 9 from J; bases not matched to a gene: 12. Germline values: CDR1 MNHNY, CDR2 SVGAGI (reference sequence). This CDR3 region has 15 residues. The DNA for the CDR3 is TGTGCCAGCAGTTCTCCCGGGACAGCATTTCTTGAGCAGTTCTTC. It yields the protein CASSSPGTAFLEQFF.

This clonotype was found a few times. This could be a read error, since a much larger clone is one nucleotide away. The CDR3 DNA is TGTGCCAACAGCTTAGTAGCGGGGGGCTACAATGAGCAGTTCTTC. Protein product: CANSLVAGGYNEQFF. The chain joins TRBV7-6 to TRBJ2-1; 10 nucleotides agree with TRBD2. There are 15 residues in the CDR3. Per the germline V gene, CDR1 is SGHVS and CDR2 is FNYEAQ.

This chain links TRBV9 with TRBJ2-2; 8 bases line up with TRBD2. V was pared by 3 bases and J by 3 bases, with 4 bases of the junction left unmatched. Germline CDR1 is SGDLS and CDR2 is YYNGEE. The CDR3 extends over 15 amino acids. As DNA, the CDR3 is TGTGCCAGCAGCGACGGGGGGGCCTACACCGGGGAGCTGTTTTTT. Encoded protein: CASSDGGAYTGELFF.

CDR3 in amino acids: CASSIAFRTNEKLFF. The CDR3 region has the DNA TGTGCCAGTAGTATAGCCTTCAGGACTAATGAAAAACTGTTTTTT. The V and J genes are TRBV19 and TRBJ1-4; D unresolved. V lost 1 base and J 2 bases, leaving 8 bases between the germline ends. The CDR3 runs 15 residues. Germline-derived CDR1 and CDR2 are LNHDA and SQIVND (reference sequence). The variable domain in full, completed from reference TRBV19 and TRBJ1-4, reads DGGITQSPKYLFRKEGQNVTLSCEQNLNHDAMYWYRQDPGQGLRLIYYSQIVNDFQKGDIAEGYSVSREKKESFPLTVTSAQKNPTAFYLCASSIAFRTNEKLFFGSGTQLSVL.

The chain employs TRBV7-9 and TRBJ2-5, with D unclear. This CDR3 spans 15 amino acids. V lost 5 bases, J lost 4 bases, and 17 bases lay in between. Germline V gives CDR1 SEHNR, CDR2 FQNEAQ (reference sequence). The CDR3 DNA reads TGTGCCAGCAGCCCTACACTAAGCCCAAGAGAGACCCAGTACTTC. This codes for CASSPTLSPRETQYF.

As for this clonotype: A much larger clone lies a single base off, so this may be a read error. As DNA, the CDR3 is TGTGCCAGCAGCGGGGCCAGGGGATATGGCCACACCTTC. Its protein product is CASSGARGYGHTF. V and J are TRBV7-9 and TRBJ1-2, with a possible D match to TRBD1 (6 bases). This CDR3 has 13 amino acids. Germline CDR1 and CDR2: SEHNR and FQNEAQ (reference sequence).

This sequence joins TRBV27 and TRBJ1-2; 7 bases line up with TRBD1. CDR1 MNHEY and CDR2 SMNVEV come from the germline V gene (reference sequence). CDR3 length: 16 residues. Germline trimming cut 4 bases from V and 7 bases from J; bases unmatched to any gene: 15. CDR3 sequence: CASSSTGVALLSGYTF. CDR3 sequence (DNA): TGTGCCAGCAGTTCAACAGGGGTCGCTTTATTGAGTGGCTACACCTTC.

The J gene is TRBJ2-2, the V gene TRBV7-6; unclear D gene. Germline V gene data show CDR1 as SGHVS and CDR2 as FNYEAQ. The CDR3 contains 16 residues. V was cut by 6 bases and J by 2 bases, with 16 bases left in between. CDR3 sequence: CASSPSGLTNTGELFF. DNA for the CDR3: TGTGCCAGCAGTCCATCGGGTCTAACAAACACCGGGGAGCTGTTTTTT.

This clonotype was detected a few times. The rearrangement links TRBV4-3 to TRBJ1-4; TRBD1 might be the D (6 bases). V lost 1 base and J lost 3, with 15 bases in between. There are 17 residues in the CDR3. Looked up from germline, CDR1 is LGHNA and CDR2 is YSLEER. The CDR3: CASSQAWTVMANEKLFF. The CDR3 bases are TGCGCCAGCAGCCAAGCATGGACAGTGATGGCTAATGAAAAACTGTTTTTT.

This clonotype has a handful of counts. CDR3 sequence (DNA): TGTGCCAGCAGTCTGACAGGGGGTTTTTCCTACGAGCAGTACTTC. It codes for CASSLTGGFSYEQYF. The J gene is TRBJ2-7, the V gene TRBV27, with 9 bases matching TRBD1. The CDR3 has 15 amino acids. The V segment lost 5 bases and the J segment 1 base; nucleotides outside the gene matches: 6. CDR1 and CDR2 (germline): MNHEY, SMNVEV (reference sequence).

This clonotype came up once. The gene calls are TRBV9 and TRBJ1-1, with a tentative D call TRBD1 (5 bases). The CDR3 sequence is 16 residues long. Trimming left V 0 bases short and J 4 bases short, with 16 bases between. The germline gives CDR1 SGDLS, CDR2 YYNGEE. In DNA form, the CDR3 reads TGTGCCAGCAGCGTAGAGGCCGGAAGGGGAATCACTGAAGCTTTCTTT. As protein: CASSVEAGRGITEAFF.

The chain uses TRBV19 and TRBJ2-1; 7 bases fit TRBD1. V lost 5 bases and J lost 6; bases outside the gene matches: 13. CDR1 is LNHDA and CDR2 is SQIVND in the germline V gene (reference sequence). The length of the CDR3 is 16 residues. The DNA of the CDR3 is TGTGCCAGTAGTTCCCTACCAGGGGGTGGGAGCAATGAGCAGTTCTTC. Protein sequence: CASSSLPGGGSNEQFF.

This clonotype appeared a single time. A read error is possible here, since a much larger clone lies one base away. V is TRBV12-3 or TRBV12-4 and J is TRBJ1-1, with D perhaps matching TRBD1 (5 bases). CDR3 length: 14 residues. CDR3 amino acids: CANSLVRANTEAFF. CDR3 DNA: TGTGCCAACAGTTTAGTCAGGGCAAACACTGAAGCTTTCTTT.

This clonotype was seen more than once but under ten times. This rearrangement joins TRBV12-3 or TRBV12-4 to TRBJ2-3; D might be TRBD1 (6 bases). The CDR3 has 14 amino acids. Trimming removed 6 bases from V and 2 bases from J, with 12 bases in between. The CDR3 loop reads CASRRTDFTDTQYF. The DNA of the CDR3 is TGTGCCAGCAGGCGGACAGACTTCACAGATACGCAGTATTTT.

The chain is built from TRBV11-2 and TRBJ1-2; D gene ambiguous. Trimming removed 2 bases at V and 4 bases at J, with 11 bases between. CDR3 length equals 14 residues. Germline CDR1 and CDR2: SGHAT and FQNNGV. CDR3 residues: CASSLNWGSYGYTF. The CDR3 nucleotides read TGTGCCAGCAGCTTAAATTGGGGATCCTATGGCTACACCTTC.

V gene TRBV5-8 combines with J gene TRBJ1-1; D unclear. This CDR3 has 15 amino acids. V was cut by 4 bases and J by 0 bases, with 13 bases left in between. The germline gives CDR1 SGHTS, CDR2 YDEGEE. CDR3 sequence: CASSDQWVMNTEAFF. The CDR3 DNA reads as TGTGCCAGCAGCGACCAGTGGGTTATGAACACTGAAGCTTTCTTT.

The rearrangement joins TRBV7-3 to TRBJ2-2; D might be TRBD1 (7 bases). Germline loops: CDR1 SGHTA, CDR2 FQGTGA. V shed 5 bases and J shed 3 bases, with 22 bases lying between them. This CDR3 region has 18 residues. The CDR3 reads CASSPSEGAREDTGELFF. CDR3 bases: TGTGCCAGCAGCCCGTCCGAGGGGGCCAGGGAGGACACCGGGGAGCTGTTTTTT. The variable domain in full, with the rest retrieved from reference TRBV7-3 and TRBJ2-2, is GAGVSQTPSNKVTEKGKYVELRCDPISGHTALYWYRQSLGQGPEFLIYFQGTGAADDSGLPNDRFFAVRPEGSVSTLKIQRTERGDSAVYLCASSPSEGAREDTGELFFGEGSRLTVL.

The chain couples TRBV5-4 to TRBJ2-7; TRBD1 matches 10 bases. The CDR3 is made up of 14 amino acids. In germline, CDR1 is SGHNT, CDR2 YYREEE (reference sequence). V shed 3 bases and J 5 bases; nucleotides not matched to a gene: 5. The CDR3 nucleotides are TGTGCCAGCAGCTCCGGGACAGGGGACGACGAGCAGTACGTC. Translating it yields CASSSGTGDDEQYV.

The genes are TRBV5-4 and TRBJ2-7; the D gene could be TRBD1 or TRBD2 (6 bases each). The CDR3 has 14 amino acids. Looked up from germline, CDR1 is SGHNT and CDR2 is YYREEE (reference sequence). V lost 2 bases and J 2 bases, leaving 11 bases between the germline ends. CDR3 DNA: TGTGCCAGCAGCTTTAGGGGGGCCCCCTACGAGCAGTACGTC. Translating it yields CASSFRGAPYEQYV.